This entry features one T cell receptor (beta chain) sequence. These data originate in a study of shared clonotypes between healthy human individuals. TCRdb's copy holds only in-frame clones and misses some; the assay was immunoSEQ multiplex PCR. The sample holds about 1 million clones; 75% are singletons and the top ten take roughly 1.5%. This CDR3 comprises 12 residues. The V end lost 6 bases, the J end lost 5 bases, and 8 bases lay between the germline ends. CDR1 MNHNS and CDR2 SASEGT come from the germline V gene. This sequence joins TRBV6-1 and TRBJ1-5, with D uncertain. The sample consisted of memory CD4+ T cells sorted from blood. Subset noted: CD45RA-negative fraction. The clonotype was recovered from a man aged 18 to 30 in good health. The CDR3 DNA sequence: TGTGCCAGCAGCGAAACGCATCAGCCCCAGCATTTT. Translation: CASSETHQPQHF.